This is a list of T cell receptor beta chains from one sample in a study of shared clonotypes between healthy human individuals. Clones were sequenced by immunoSEQ multiplex PCR, and TCRdb holds only the in-frame ones, with some missing. In the table there are 730,000 or so clones, approximately 79% of which are singletons. The sequencing sample was made of memory CD4+ T cells sorted from blood. The receptors stem from a woman in her 30s in good health. Both conserved end residues are part of each CDR3. The order of the fields is V gene, J gene, CDR3 protein.

>TRBV6-5|TRBJ2-7
CASSLRQPNEQYF
>TRBV19|TRBJ1-1
CASTSGRGGTEAFF
>TRBV6-1|TRBJ2-6
CASTASSGANVLTF
>TRBV28|TRBJ2-7
CASRPGLAGGPRYF
>TRBV13|TRBJ1-1
CASSTGTGGSEAFF
>TRBV2|TRBJ2-1
CARETVGTSGRGEQFF
>TRBV4-2|TRBJ2-7
CASSQISTRDSFYEQYF
>TRBV10-1|TRBJ1-1
CASSGKQGITEAFF
>TRBV7-9|TRBJ1-5
CATRETAEGPQHF
>TRBV15|TRBJ2-6
CATSRPGSGANVLTF
>TRBV19|TRBJ1-1
CASSNNRRTEAFF
>TRBV28|TRBJ2-6
CASSFLISNSGANVLTF
>TRBV18|TRBJ2-1
CASSPPVGNEQFF
>TRBV11-2|TRBJ2-7
CASSLGGSSYEQYF
>TRBV28|TRBJ1-2
CANPETGGGGYTF
>TRBV19|TRBJ1-2
CASNPGQDYGYTF
>TRBV10-2|TRBJ2-2
CASNKDLNTGELFF
>TRBV18|TRBJ1-2
CASSPVSDFYGYTF
>TRBV27|TRBJ1-2
CASSLLGQANYGYTF
>TRBV29-1|TRBJ1-3
CSVGFDSSGNTIYF
>TRBV5-1|TRBJ2-7
CASRGGPDEQYF
>TRBV19|TRBJ1-5
CASSRSVGGGRSNQPQHF
>TRBV10-2|TRBJ2-1
CASSYGRGGQIYNEQFF
>TRBV7-3|TRBJ1-1
CASSLGQMNTEAFF
>TRBV11-2|TRBJ1-1
CASSGSGDRGAFF
>TRBV6-6|TRBJ1-5
CASKGGRGVNQPQHF
>TRBV7-6|TRBJ1-3
CASSFGQGNTIYF
>TRBV5-1|TRBJ2-7
CASSGWREQYF
>TRBV5-1|TRBJ2-5
CASTRRAGGETQYF
>TRBV11-1|TRBJ2-3
CASSGGHRTDTQYF
>TRBV28|TRBJ1-2
CASSLLYGQNYGYTF
>TRBV6-1|TRBJ2-2
CASSEVLASNTGELFF
>TRBV5-5|TRBJ2-3
CASSWGAGETDTQYF
>TRBV7-7|TRBJ2-2
CASSLFGDGTGELFF
>TRBV7-7|TRBJ2-3
CASSLNSGGTDTQYF
>TRBV11-2|TRBJ2-7
CASSSDGNYEQYF
>TRBV18|TRBJ1-5
CASSPRQGGNQPQHF
>TRBV5-1|TRBJ2-7
CASSLGPGQGAAPTYEQYF
>TRBV6-5|TRBJ1-5
CASGRSNQPQHF
>TRBV25-1|TRBJ1-5
CASSGQGPNQPQHF
>TRBV6-5|TRBJ2-1
CASSYSPDRLYEQFF
>TRBV7-2|TRBJ2-7
CASSFRQLTEQYF
>TRBV18|TRBJ2-5
CASSPGAGARETQYF
>TRBV5-5|TRBJ1-2
CASSFLDTSNYGYTF
>TRBV28|TRBJ1-2
CASRMSRVGYTF
>TRBV2|TRBJ2-7
CASSELRTVVYEQYF
>TRBV18|TRBJ1-1
CASSLRPLRQGHTEAFF
>TRBV19|TRBJ2-5
CAVSQGPDRAQYF
>TRBV29-1|TRBJ2-7
CSVELRGGYSYEQYF
>TRBV4-2|TRBJ1-3
CASSFMGGVMGNTIYF
>TRBV7-2|TRBJ2-1
CASSLGSNSYNEQFF
>TRBV18|TRBJ2-1
CASSPLAGGVYNEQFF
>TRBV11-2|TRBJ2-7
CASSSQGNEQYF
>TRBV6-5|TRBJ1-3
CASSSGDGNTIYF
>TRBV28|TRBJ1-2
CASRQQGVNYGYTF
>TRBV5-5|TRBJ2-1
CASEVGSRNEQFF
>TRBV25-1|TRBJ2-7
CASSEGAGGRGEQYF
>TRBV6-4|TRBJ1-1
CASSKQGDTEAFF
>TRBV5-1|TRBJ2-1
CASSLEAGGMNEQFF